This T cell receptor beta chain was sequenced for a study of T-cell reconstitution after alpha-beta-depleted transplantation in children. Whole-study results and caveats: At one year after transplant, newly produced T cells mostly accounted for T-cell counts and diversity. Diversity of TCRbeta at day 60 was high in some patients, arising from surviving recipient T cells and thymic progenitors. Approximately two months post-transplant, alpha-beta T cells reportedly originated from several hundred expanded graft clones.

The table lists this clonotype with a few counts. Its cognate antigen is unknown. The CDR3 consists of 14 residues. Trimming removed 5 bases from V and 3 bases from J; junction bases left unmatched: 4. A TCRbeta library incorporating unique molecular identifiers was prepared. TCRdb redid the calling of the PCR reads with MiXCR, one entry per CDR3 protein. The data show more than 300,000 distinct CDR3 sequences, 15% to 20% seen once. The specimen comprised PBMCs, mostly from graft donor cells, sampled 360 days after TCRalphabeta/CD19-depleted stem cell transplant. The TCR sequence derives from a male patient aged 2-10 years who had a stem cell transplant for acute lymphoblastic leukemia, so the T cells may come from the graft donor. This sequence joins TRBV12-3 or TRBV12-4 and TRBJ1-3; 7 nucleotides align to TRBD1. The CDR3 nucleotides are TGTGCCAGCAGTGCTGGACAGGTTGGAAACACCATATATTTT. Encoded protein: CASSAGQVGNTIYF.